The next 11 T cell receptor beta chains were all read from a single sample in a study of T cell clonality in common variable immunodeficiency. Generated by immunoSEQ multiplex PCR, the TCRdb table keeps only in-frame clones and is missing some. The table lists approximately 44,000 clones, no singletons, with approximately 2.9% in the top ten. Sequencing was performed on peripheral blood mononuclear cells. The origin of the receptors is a person aged 18-70 years in good health.

This clone has ten or more counts. The read comes to an end 3 residues before the CDR3 does, leaving the germline J gene to fill in the end. The rearrangement joins TRBV19 to TRBJ2-3; weak D call: TRBD1 (5 bases). CDR1 is LNHDA and CDR2 is SQIVND in the germline V gene (reference sequence). V shed 1 base and J shed 7 bases, with 15 bases lying between them. This CDR3 is built from 15 residues. CDR3 DNA, as far as it was read: TGTGCCAGTAGTATAGGGGGAATTGGGGCGAATACG. Translating it yields CASSIGGIGANT. The CDR3, in full, reads CASSIGGIGANTQYF. Using reference TRBV19 and TRBJ2-3 for the parts outside the CDR3, the full variable domain is DGGITQSPKYLFRKEGQNVTLSCEQNLNHDAMYWYRQDPGQGLRLIYYSQIVNDFQKGDIAEGYSVSREKKESFPLTVTSAQKNPTAFYLCASSIGGIGANTQYFGPGTRLTVL.

This clone came up many times. The read falls 3 residues short of the CDR3 end, and the missing part is taken from the germline J gene. This chain links TRBV7-9 with TRBJ1-4, with D tentatively TRBD1 (5 bases). Germline CDR1 is SEHNR and CDR2 is FQNEAQ (reference sequence). The CDR3 extends over 15 amino acids. The V end lost 3 bases, the J end lost 4 bases, and 12 bases lay between the germline ends. The CDR3 sequence: CASSFLGRDNEKLFF. Partial CDR3 DNA: TGTGCCAGCAGCTTTCTTGGCAGGGATAATGAAAAA.

In this sample, this clone turned up many times. The CDR3 here is CASSLDRSYEQYF. The DNA read from the CDR3 is TGTGCCAGCAGCCTGGACAGGTCCTACGAG. J is TRBJ2-7 and V is TRBV11-2; 7 nucleotides line up with TRBD1. The read ends 3 residues before the CDR3 terminus; that terminus is restored from the germline J gene. Germline values: CDR1 SGHAT, CDR2 FQNNGV. V lost 5 bases, J lost 1 base, and 2 bases stayed unmatched. The CDR3 length is 13 residues.

This clone was recorded a few times. The read halts 3 residues ahead of the CDR3 end, with the missing end drawn from the germline J gene. The V call is TRBV11-3, the J call TRBJ2-1, with 7 bases that match TRBD2. Trimming took 3 bases from V and 3 from J; bases not matched to a gene: 5. The length of the CDR3 is 15 residues. Germline V CDR1 and CDR2: SGHNT, YENEEA. CDR3 DNA (partial): TGTGCCAGCAGCTTGCGCGGGAGAGGCTACAATGAG. It translates to CASSLRGRGYNE. The entire CDR3 is CASSLRGRGYNEQFF.

This clone was detected ten times or more. The CDR3 end falls 3 residues outside the read, so it is completed with the germline J gene. The rearrangement joins TRBV19 to TRBJ2-7, with 9 bases matching TRBD2. There are 16 residues in the CDR3. From germline, CDR1 is LNHDA and CDR2 SQIVND (reference sequence). With 7 bases clipped from V and 0 bases from J, the junction kept 10 bases outside the gene matches. The CDR3 bases that were read are TGTGCCAGTACCCCCCGAGGTAGCGGGGGCTCCTACGAG. Translation: CASTPRGSGGSYE. From start to end, the CDR3 is CASTPRGSGGSYEQYF.

This clone has a count of ten or more. The sequence runs out 3 residues before the end of the CDR3; the remainder is reconstructed from the germline J gene. The chain links TRBV2 to TRBJ2-7; 12 bases are a match to TRBD2. Germline-derived CDR1 and CDR2 are SNHLY and FYNNEI. This CDR3 has 14 residues. V lost 8 bases and J lost 4; bases outside the gene matches: 6. CDR3 region: CASHPLAGGYEQYF. CDR3 DNA, as far as it was read: TGTGCCAGCCACCCTCTAGCGGGAGGGTACGAG.

This clone was detected many times. The CDR3 end lies 3 residues beyond the end of the read and is filled in from the germline J gene. Other DNA sequences within the sample encode an identical CDR3. This sequence joins TRBV7-3 and TRBJ2-1; tentatively, D is TRBD2 (6 bases). Trimming cost V 0 bases and J 0 bases, with 9 bases left between them. CDR3 length: 16 amino acids. Germline V gives CDR1 SGHTA, CDR2 FQGTGA. CDR3 protein: CASSLTAGSSYNEQFF. The part of the CDR3 DNA that was read is TGTGCCAGCAGCTTAACGGCGGGGAGCTCCTACAATGAG.

This clone has ten or more counts. From the germline J gene comes the end of the CDR3, since the read stops 3 residues before it. The chain uses TRBV14 and TRBJ1-1, with TRBD1 as a possible D gene (6 bases). The ends were cut back, 5 bases at V and 2 bases at J, with 12 bases in the middle. Germline V lookup: CDR1 SGHDN, CDR2 FVKESK. The CDR3 is 14 residues long. CDR3 DNA, as far as it was read: TGTGCCAGCAGCTGGGACACCGCAAACACTGAA. This encodes CASSWDTANTE. The full CDR3 sequence reads CASSWDTANTEAFF. Drawing the rest from reference TRBV14 and TRBJ1-1, the complete variable domain is EAGVTQFPSHSVIEKGQTVTLRCDPISGHDNLYWYRRVMGKEIKFLLHFVKESKQDESGMPNNRFLAERTGGTYSTLKVQPAELEDSGVYFCASSWDTANTEAFFGQGTRLTVV.

This clone showed up many times. The read stops 3 residues short of the end of the CDR3; the missing end is completed from the germline J gene. V usage is TRBV13 and J usage is TRBJ1-4; the D is unclear. V was trimmed by 5 bases and J by 5 bases, leaving 15 bases between them. The length of the CDR3 is 15 residues. Germline assignment: CDR1 PRHDT and CDR2 FYEKMQ (reference sequence). CDR3 amino acids: CASSHRRGGNEKLFF. The part of the CDR3 DNA that was read is TGTGCCAGCAGCCACCGGCGGGGAGGGAATGAAAAA.

There are many counts of this clone. With the read ending 3 residues before the CDR3 end, the germline J gene is used to fill in that end. The chain couples TRBV7-6 to TRBJ1-3; TRBD1 is a possible D gene (5 bases). The CDR3 consists of 16 residues. Deletions cut 3 bases from V and 1 base from J, with 13 bases between. Germline V gives CDR1 SGHVS, CDR2 FNYEAQ. The CDR3 reads CASSLGEGQSGNTIYF. The CDR3 DNA, read in part, is TGTGCCAGCAGCTTGGGAGAGGGGCAATCTGGAAACACC.

This clone was seen at least ten times. The read stops 3 residues short of the end of the CDR3; the missing end is completed from the germline J gene. J is TRBJ2-5 and V is TRBV11-2; tentatively, D is TRBD2 (6 bases). Germline lookup yields CDR1 SGHAT and CDR2 FQNNGV. Trimming removed 1 base from V and 3 bases from J, with 12 bases in between. This CDR3 region has 15 residues. The sequenced CDR3 bases are TGTGCCAGCAGCTTAGTTGGCGGGGTTAAAGAGACC. Translating gives CASSLVGGVKET. The whole CDR3 protein is CASSLVGGVKETQYF.